A selection of T cell receptor beta chains follows, all from one sample in a study of early T cells in non-severe SARS-CoV-2 infection. TCRdb reprocessed the 5' RACE reads with MiXCR, giving one entry per CDR3 protein. Among 110,000 or so distinct CDR3 sequences listed, about 12% were seen once. Material: whole blood. Every receptor here comes from an adult who was a healthcare worker with PCR-confirmed SARS-CoV-2 infection or an uninfected control (not recorded which). CDR3s include the opening cysteine and the closing phenylalanine or tryptophan. A D gene is named only where the DNA matches it firmly. Part of the rows lack a size; the others show once, few, many or a class for expanded clones.

TRBD2,NA,TRBV2,TRBJ2-3,CASSLTSGRPDTQYF,TGTGCCAGCAGCCTTACTAGCGGGAGGCCAGATACGCAGTATTTT
TRBD1,few,TRBV30,TRBJ1-4,CAWSVGGSTNEKLFF,TGTGCCTGGAGTGTAGGGGGCAGTACTAATGAAAAACTGTTTTTT
TRBD1,many,TRBV9,TRBJ1-5,CASSVGTGEQPQHF,TGTGCCAGCAGCGTAGGGACAGGGGAACAGCCCCAGCATTTT
NA,NA,TRBV5-6,TRBJ2-1,CASSLHRDWRTYNEQFF,TGTGCCAGCAGCCTGCACCGGGACTGGCGAACCTACAATGAGCAGTTCTTC
TRBD1,many,TRBV7-9,TRBJ1-1,CASSYRVGTGNTEAFF,TGTGCCAGCAGTTACAGGGTTGGGACAGGTAACACTGAAGCTTTCTTT
TRBD1,many,TRBV19,TRBJ1-3,CASSPRDRLGDTIYF,TGTGCCAGTAGTCCCCGGGACAGGCTCGGGGACACCATATATTTT
TRBD1,few,TRBV6-5,TRBJ1-1,CASSLESAGTVNTEAFF,TGTGCCAGCAGTCTAGAAAGCGCCGGGACAGTGAACACTGAAGCTTTCTTT
NA,few,TRBV29-1,TRBJ2-7,CSVAATYEQYF,TGCAGCGTTGCAGCGACCTACGAGCAGTACTTC
NA,NA,TRBV6-4,TRBJ1-6,CASSDTPEDSPLHF,TGTGCCAGCAGTGACACCCCGGAGGACTCACCCCTCCACTTT
NA,few,TRBV10-3,TRBJ2-6,CVITEAGANVLTF,TGTGTCATCACAGAGGCTGGGGCCAACGTCCTGACTTTC
NA,NA,TRBV3-1,TRBJ2-5,CASSRPGTETQYF,TGTGCCAGCAGCCGTCCTGGGACGGAGACCCAGTACTTC
NA,NA,TRBV27,TRBJ1-4,CASRAHEGGREKLFF,TGTGCCAGCAGAGCCCACGAGGGGGGAAGGGAAAAACTGTTTTTT
TRBD1,many,TRBV29-1,TRBJ2-2,CSVGQAGELFF,TGCAGCGTCGGACAGGCCGGGGAGCTGTTTTTT
TRBD2,NA,TRBV7-9,TRBJ2-2,CASSFYSGGANTGELFF,TGTGCCAGCAGCTTCTATAGCGGGGGGGCGAACACCGGGGAGCTGTTTTTT
NA,few,TRBV5-8,TRBJ2-5,CASSLSTGADRRETQYF,TGTGCCAGCAGCTTATCTACGGGGGCCGACCGGAGGGAGACCCAGTACTTC
NA,few,TRBV28,TRBJ2-4,CASSFIGMVEQYF,TGTGCCAGCAGTTTTATAGGGATGGTTGAGCAGTACTTC
NA,few,TRBV24-1,TRBJ2-1,CATSDLTGSNEQFF,TGTGCCACCAGTGATCTGACGGGGAGTAATGAGCAGTTCTTC
NA,few,TRBV18,TRBJ2-3,CASSNVMTDTQYF,TGTGCCAGCTCAAACGTGATGACAGATACGCAGTATTTT
NA,NA,TRBV10-3,TRBJ1-1,CAISGGGGLPTEAFF,TGTGCCATCAGTGGTGGGGGGGGGCTCCCCACTGAAGCTTTCTTT
TRBD2,many,TRBV20-1,TRBJ2-3,CSVSSWRGLGDTQYF,TGCAGTGTATCATCGTGGCGGGGGTTGGGAGATACGCAGTATTTT
TRBD2,few,TRBV29-1,TRBJ2-5,CSVEGGLAQYF,TGCAGCGTTGAAGGGGGACTAGCGCAGTACTTC
NA,few,TRBV15,TRBJ2-4,CATSRDRGINIQYF,TGTGCCACCAGCAGAGATCGAGGAATAAACATTCAGTACTTC
NA,many,TRBV27,TRBJ2-7,CASSFRGSSYEQYF,TGTGCCAGCAGTTTCCGGGGGAGCTCCTACGAGCAGTACTTC
NA,many,TRBV28,TRBJ1-2,CASRTLNGGYTF,TGTGCCAGCAGAACCCTTAACGGTGGCTACACCTTC
NA,NA,TRBV6-5,TRBJ2-7,CASSYESKGYEQYF,TGTGCCAGCAGTTACGAATCCAAAGGGTACGAGCAGTACTTC
NA,many,TRBV29-1,TRBJ2-7,CSVRRDSNSYEQYF,TGCAGCGTCCGCCGGGACTCCAACTCCTACGAGCAGTACTTC
NA,many,TRBV7-3,TRBJ2-1,CASSINQGNNEQFF,TGTGCCAGCAGCATCAATCAGGGGAACAATGAGCAGTTCTTC
NA,NA,TRBV28,TRBJ2-5,CASNRLQGAETQYF,TGTGCCAGCAATCGTTTACAAGGGGCTGAGACCCAGTACTTC
NA,many,TRBV6-1,TRBJ1-1,CASSLTGVGTEAFF,TGTGCCAGCAGCCTAACAGGAGTAGGCACTGAAGCTTTCTTT
TRBD1,few,TRBV2,TRBJ1-3,CASSRQGAGNTIYF,TGTGCCAGCAGTCGGCAGGGGGCTGGTAACACCATATATTTT
NA,NA,TRBV7-2,TRBJ2-1,CASSRIYNEQFF,TGTGCCAGCAGCCGGATTTACAATGAGCAGTTCTTC
TRBD1,few,TRBV20-1,TRBJ1-2,CSALGQGRNYGYTF,TGCAGTGCTCTCGGACAGGGGCGGAACTATGGCTACACCTTC
NA,NA,TRBV2,TRBJ1-6,CASSGEGLSNSPLHF,TGTGCCAGCAGTGGGGAGGGACTATCCAATTCACCCCTCCACTTT
NA,NA,TRBV7-8,TRBJ2-7,CASSLTEVLASYEQYF,TGTGCCAGCAGCTTAACTGAGGTCCTGGCCTCCTACGAGCAGTACTTC
TRBD1,many,TRBV11-3,TRBJ2-5,CASSLVRDRGQTQYF,TGTGCCAGCAGCTTAGTCCGAGACAGGGGTCAGACCCAGTACTTC
NA,many,TRBV5-1,TRBJ2-7,CASSLAGDHTYEQYF,TGCGCCAGCAGCCTGGCCGGGGACCATACCTACGAGCAGTACTTC
NA,few,TRBV13,TRBJ2-1,CASSIGVSSYNEQFF,TGTGCCAGCAGCATCGGGGTCAGCTCCTACAATGAGCAGTTCTTC
NA,many,TRBV29-1,TRBJ1-2,CSVEEGYGYTF,TGCAGCGTTGAAGAGGGGTATGGCTACACCTTC
TRBD1,NA,TRBV24-1,TRBJ2-6,CATSGRDRGLGANVLTF,TGTGCCACCAGTGGACGGGACAGGGGGCTTGGGGCCAACGTCCTGACTTTC
TRBD1,NA,TRBV7-9,TRBJ2-7,CASSNDRVQGEQYF,TGTGCCAGCAGCAACGACAGGGTGCAGGGAGAGCAGTACTTC
TRBD1,few,TRBV5-1,TRBJ2-1,CASSAGQGLYNEQFF,TGCGCCAGCAGCGCGGGACAGGGGTTGTACAATGAGCAGTTCTTC
NA,many,TRBV5-4,TRBJ2-1,CASSGDYNEQFF,TGTGCCAGCAGCGGGGACTACAATGAGCAGTTCTTC
TRBD2,many,TRBV9,TRBJ2-1,CASGIVGGPFNEQFF,TGTGCCAGCGGAATCGTGGGAGGGCCCTTCAATGAGCAGTTCTTC
NA,few,TRBV5-5,TRBJ2-4,CASSFGGKDIQYF,TGTGCCAGCAGCTTTGGGGGGAAAGACATTCAGTACTTC
NA,many,TRBV20-1,TRBJ2-1,CSALRGTNNEQFF,TGCAGTGCCCTTCGGGGGACGAACAATGAGCAGTTCTTC
NA,few,TRBV28,TRBJ2-7,CASSNLGATYEQYF,TGTGCCAGCAGCAATCTTGGGGCCACCTACGAGCAGTACTTC
NA,many,TRBV7-3,TRBJ2-4,CASSLGAGLAKNIQYF,TGTGCCAGCAGCTTAGGGGCCGGACTAGCCAAAAACATTCAGTACTTC
NA,NA,TRBV27,TRBJ2-2,CASSVTRPNTGELFF,TGTGCCAGCAGTGTGACGCGGCCGAACACCGGGGAGCTGTTTTTT
TRBD2,many,TRBV13,TRBJ2-1,CASSRAGGGGNEQFF,TGTGCCAGCAGCCGAGCGGGAGGTGGAGGCAATGAGCAGTTCTTC
TRBD1,many,TRBV7-6,TRBJ2-3,CASSGQGVTDTQYF,TGTGCCAGCAGCGGCCAGGGGGTGACAGATACGCAGTATTTT
NA,many,TRBV4-1,TRBJ1-5,CASSQDLSQDGVSQPQHF,TGCGCCAGCAGCCAAGATCTTTCACAGGACGGGGTTAGCCAGCCCCAGCATTTT
TRBD2,few,TRBV20-1,TRBJ2-7,CSASELAGGKYEQYF,TGCAGTGCTAGCGAACTAGCGGGGGGCAAATACGAGCAGTACTTC
TRBD1,many,TRBV29-1,TRBJ1-5,CSVSGGYNQPQHF,TGCAGCGTGTCAGGGGGGTACAATCAGCCCCAGCATTTT
TRBD1,NA,TRBV6-5,TRBJ1-2,CASSYEGAGGYTF,TGTGCCAGCAGTTACGAGGGGGCCGGCGGCTACACCTTC
NA,few,TRBV28,TRBJ2-2,CASGARNTGELFF,TGTGCCAGTGGGGCTCGAAACACCGGGGAGCTGTTTTTT
TRBD1,many,TRBV14,TRBJ1-2,CASSQEWAQGARGYTF,TGTGCCAGCAGCCAAGAATGGGCCCAGGGGGCGCGCGGCTACACCTTC
NA,many,TRBV7-3,TRBJ2-1,CASSLTGFYNEQFF,TGTGCCAGCAGCTTAACGGGGTTCTACAATGAGCAGTTCTTC
TRBD2,many,TRBV20-1,TRBJ2-2,CSARHTSVAGELFF,TGCAGTGCTAGACACACTAGCGTTGCCGGGGAGCTGTTTTTT
TRBD2,many,TRBV12-3/TRBV12-4,TRBJ2-3,CASRSQTSGSTDTQYF,TGTGCCAGCAGGTCACAGACTAGCGGCAGCACAGATACGCAGTATTTT